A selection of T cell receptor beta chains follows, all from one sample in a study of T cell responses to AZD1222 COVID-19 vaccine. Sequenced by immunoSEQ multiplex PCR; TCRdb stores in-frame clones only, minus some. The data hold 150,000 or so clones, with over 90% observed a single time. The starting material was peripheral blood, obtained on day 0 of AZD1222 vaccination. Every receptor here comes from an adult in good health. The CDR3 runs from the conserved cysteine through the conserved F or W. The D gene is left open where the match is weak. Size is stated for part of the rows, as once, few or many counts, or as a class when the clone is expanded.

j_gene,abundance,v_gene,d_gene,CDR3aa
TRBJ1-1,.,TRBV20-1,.,CSARDIAEAFF
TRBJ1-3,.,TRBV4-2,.,CASSQDSVTSGNTIYF
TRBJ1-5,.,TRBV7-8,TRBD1,CASSFSGGVVLGQPQHF
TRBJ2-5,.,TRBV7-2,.,CASSLAAQQETQYF
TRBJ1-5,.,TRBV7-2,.,CASSFESNQPQHF
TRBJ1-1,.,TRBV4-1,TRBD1,CASSQARLGQAEEAFF
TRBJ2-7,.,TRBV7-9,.,CASSPTRGTYEQYF
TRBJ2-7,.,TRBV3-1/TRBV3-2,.,CASSQDRSRSLGYEQYF
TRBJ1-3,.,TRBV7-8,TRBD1,CASSSQGAGVNTIYF
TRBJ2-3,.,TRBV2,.,CASSPGGEATDTQYF
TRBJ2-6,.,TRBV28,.,CASSPPSGAGANVLTF
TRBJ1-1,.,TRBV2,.,CASSVELNTEAFF
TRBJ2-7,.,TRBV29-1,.,CSVWQGTYEQYF
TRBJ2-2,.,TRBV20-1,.,CSASEGGNTGELFF
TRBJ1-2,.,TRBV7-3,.,CASSLKGVRAGPYGYTF
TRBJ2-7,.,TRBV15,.,CATSRDEGHSYEQYF
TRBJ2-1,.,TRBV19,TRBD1,CASSIPPGGSYNEQFF
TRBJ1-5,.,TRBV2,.,CASAGGRPLGNQPQHF
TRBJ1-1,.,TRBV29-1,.,CRVSGRLNTEAFF
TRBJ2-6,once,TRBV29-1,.,CSVEMGERQSGANVLTF
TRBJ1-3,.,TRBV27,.,CASSLSGIPGNTIYF
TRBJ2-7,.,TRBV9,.,CASSVEAETYEQYF
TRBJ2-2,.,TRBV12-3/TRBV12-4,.,CASSFLQTGELFF